The clone carrying this T cell receptor (beta chain) was seen once. Germline CDR1 reads SGHRS; CDR2 reads YFSETQ. The CDR3 spans 18 residues. The junction had 14 bases not matched to a gene; V was cut back by 2 bases and J by 3 bases. Sequencing used immunoSEQ multiplex PCR; TCRdb keeps in-frame clones, though not all of them. The sample holds a few hundred thousand clones, approximately 80% seen once. This entry is derived from a study of blood T cell repertoires in COVID-19. This chain uses TRBV5-1 with TRBJ2-3, with 8 positions matching TRBD1. The sample comprised peripheral blood. This sequence originates from a woman aged 80 or over with acute or convalescent COVID-19. CDR3 protein: CASSFQNSRDRRTDTQYF. As DNA, the CDR3 is TGCGCCAGCAGCTTTCAGAATTCCCGGGACAGGAGGACAGATACGCAGTATTTT.